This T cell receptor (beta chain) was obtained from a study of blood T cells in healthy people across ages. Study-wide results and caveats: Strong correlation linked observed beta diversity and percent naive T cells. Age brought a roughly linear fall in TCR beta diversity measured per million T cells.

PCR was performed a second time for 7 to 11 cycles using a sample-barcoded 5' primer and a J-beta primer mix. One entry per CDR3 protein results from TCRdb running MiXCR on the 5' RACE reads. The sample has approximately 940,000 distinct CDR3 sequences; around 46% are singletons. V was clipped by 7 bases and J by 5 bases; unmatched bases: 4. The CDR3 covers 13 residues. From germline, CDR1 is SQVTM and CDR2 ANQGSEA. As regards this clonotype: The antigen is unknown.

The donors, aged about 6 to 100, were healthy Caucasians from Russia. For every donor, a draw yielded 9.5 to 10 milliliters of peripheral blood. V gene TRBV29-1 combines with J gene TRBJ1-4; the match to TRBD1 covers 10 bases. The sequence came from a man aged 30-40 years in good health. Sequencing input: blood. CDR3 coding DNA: TGCAGCGCCGAGGGACAGGGGAATGAAAAACTGTTTTTT. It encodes CSAEGQGNEKLFF. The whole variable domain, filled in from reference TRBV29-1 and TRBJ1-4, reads SAVISQKPSRDICQRGTSLTIQCQVDSQVTMMFWYRQQPGQSLTLIATANQGSEATYESGFVIDKFPISRPNLTFSTLTVSNMSPEDSSIYLCSAEGQGNEKLFFGSGTQLSVL.